This TCR beta chain was identified during a study of ipilimumab plus nivolumab after autologous stem cell transplantation. Study details: The myeloma group: high-risk transplant-naive, or relapse within 3 years after first autologous transplant.

The germline V gene encodes CDR1 LNHDA and CDR2 SQIVND (reference sequence). This CDR3 spans 13 amino acids. Trimming shortened V by 10 bases and J by 2 bases, and 9 bases separated the two germline ends. Through week 26, nivolumab 3 mg/kg IV was given weeks 1, 4, 7, 10, then biweekly. Some clones are missing from TCRdb's copy, which holds only in-frame ones; the method was immunoSEQ multiplex PCR. This sample has around 10,000 clones, with more than 60% found just once. In regard to this clone: No antigen is known for it.

General observations from the study: Per the authors, repertoire, Treg and microbiota data justify further study.

The TCR was taken from a female donor with multiple myeloma. The gene calls are TRBV19 and TRBJ2-6; D ambiguous. Sequences were derived from PBMCs, sampled in a trial of ipilimumab plus nivolumab as post-transplant consolidation. CDR3: CATGPPGANVLTF. Written as DNA, the CDR3 is TGTGCCACCGGTCCCCCTGGGGCCAACGTCCTGACTTTC.